This T cell receptor (beta chain) was sequenced for a study of T cells in tumors after PD-1 blockade (dated by TCRdb to between 2018 and 2021). Some background on the complete study: Patients with prior checkpoint blockade, systemic immunosuppressant use, or recent radiotherapy or other anti-cancer therapy within 4 weeks were excluded. Treatment consisted of either cemiplimab 350 mg every 2 weeks or pembrolizumab 200 mg every 3 weeks. A subset of patients also received ongoing daily vismodegib 150 mg during anti-PD-1 treatment. On average, peripheral blood samples yielded 35,000 to 40,000 unique clonotypes and about 110,000 TCR templates (range roughly 24,000-270,000). Paired single-cell RNA and TCR sequencing was performed on site-matched tumors from BCC or SCC patients before and after anti-PD-1 therapy. To compare blood and tumor clonotypes, bulk TCR sequencing was performed on approximately ten peripheral blood samples from roughly five patients. Clinical response was assessed using RECIST version 1.1.

Relative to germline, V is 0 bases shorter and J is 1 base shorter, with 5 bases between their ends. The CDR3 starts with the cysteine, ends with the phenylalanine, and has 13 residues. The entry retains the CDR3 DNA only, 39 bases that are in frame from base 1. CDR1 is given as SGHNT and CDR2 as YYREEE, both from the germline V gene (reference sequence). The immunoSEQ platform was used to carry out deep TCRbeta sequencing. The paper's data handling went like this. Only productive rearrangements were exported from the immunoSEQ Analyzer for downstream analysis. T cell phenotypes were assigned to bulk TCRbeta clonotypes by matching the clonotypes to single-cell RNA+TCR-seq clones with the same TCRbeta sequence. Using bulk TCR sequencing data, clone enrichment in tumor was calculated by dividing a clone's tumor frequency by the same clone's PBMC frequency. GLIPH was used to sort TCRs into specificity groups, which are clusters of distinct TCRs that likely recognize common antigens through shared CDR3 motifs. TCRdb retrieved this table from immuneACCESS and kept in-frame rearrangements only. Not all clones are present; in checked studies, unresolved V genes account for under half, and no reason is known for the remainder. D and trimming come from the DNA, and the V and J calls and clone size come from that table. The sample data list about 33,000 clones, and around 78% of these were observed just once. Under 50% of the sample lies in the top ten.

With respect to this clone: Its recognized antigen is unknown. Base qualities are missing; no much larger clone stands one base away.

The paper as a whole reports these results and caveats: Where the novel T cell clones came from was not determined, and possible sources could include lymphoid organs or rare unexpanded clones inside the tumor or in the tumor periphery. Approximately 41% of TCR clonotypes from the tumor were detected in blood, and certain novel exhausted tumor clones were present in blood collected before treatment, which suggests recruitment from the periphery.

In light of the paper, this sample's time point label describes: before anti-PD-1 therapy. Genomic DNA extracted from tumor biopsies or peripheral blood was used for bulk TCRbeta sequencing, with input ranging from about 600 ng to 6,500 ng. Every patient had histologically proven advanced or metastatic basal or squamous cell carcinoma and was a poor candidate for surgical resection. Of the approximately twelve patients making up the basal cell carcinoma cohort, 7 to 9 underwent bulk tumor TCR sequencing. The sample in question was PBMCs, obtained before anti-PD-1 treatment. The chain couples TRBV5-4 to TRBJ2-7, with no confident D gene call. The receptor was isolated from a human donor with basal cell carcinoma. The CDR3 region: CASSLGSSYEQYF. The nucleotide sequence is TGTGCCAGCAGCTTGGGCAGTTCCTACGAGCAGTACTTC. Where the CDR3 stops, the reference TRBV5-4 and TRBJ2-7 genes take over; the full variable domain is ETGVTQSPTHLIKTRGQQVTLRCSSQSGHNTVSWYQQALGQGPQFIFQYYREEENGRGNFPPRFSGLQFPNYSSELNVNALELDDSALYLCASSLGSSYEQYFGPGTRLTVT.